The 25 T cell receptor beta chains presented below share a single source sample, sequenced in a study of neurological immune-mediated disorders. Time point given: longitudinal time-point 3. TCRdb re-called the 5' RACE reads through MiXCR, storing one row per CDR3 protein. Of fewer than 110,000 distinct CDR3 sequences in the sample, 10% to 13% were seen once. Sequencing was carried out using PBMCs. The origin of the receptors is a female donor with HTLV-1-associated myelopathy (HAM/TSP).

This clonotype was counted ten times or more. V usage is TRBV5-1 and J usage is TRBJ2-1; D perhaps matches TRBD2 (5 bases). In germline, CDR1 is SGHRS, CDR2 YFSETQ. This CDR3 contains 15 residues. Trimming took 4 bases from V and 6 from J, leaving 17 bases between them. The CDR3 coding sequence is TGCGCCAGCAGCAGAGGACTGACCCCTGGCAATGAGCAGTTCTTC. Translated: CASSRGLTPGNEQFF.

This clonotype was detected ten times or more. The chain uses TRBV5-1 and TRBJ2-1; 8 bases match TRBD1. V lost 4 bases to trimming and J lost 7 bases; unmatched junction nucleotides: 4. The germline V gene encodes CDR1 SGHRS and CDR2 YFSETQ. This CDR3 comprises 13 residues. CDR3 sequence (DNA): TGCGCCAGCAGCACGGGACAGGAGAATGAGCAGTTCTTC. It specifies CASSTGQENEQFF. Complete variable domain (other parts from reference TRBV5-1 and TRBJ2-1): KAGVTQTPRYLIKTRGQQVTLSCSPISGHRSVSWYQQTPGQGLQFLFEYFSETQRNKGNFPGRFSGRQFSNSRSEMNVSTLELGDSALYLCASSTGQENEQFFGPGTRLTVL.

The chain couples TRBV20-1 to TRBJ1-1; 7 positions match TRBD1. Germline V gene lookup returns CDR1 DFQATT and CDR2 SNEGSKA (reference sequence). CDR3 length: 18 amino acids. With V trimmed by 6 bases and J by 4 bases, 23 bases remained unmatched. CDR3 loop: CSAQGKGGASLASTEAFF. The CDR3 nucleotides read TGCAGTGCCCAGGGGAAAGGGGGCGCCTCTTTGGCGAGCACTGAAGCTTTCTTT.

Many counts were recorded for this clonotype. The V call is TRBV7-2, the J call TRBJ2-5; D perhaps matches TRBD2 (5 bases). Germline loops: CDR1 SGHTA, CDR2 FQGNSA. V lost 4 bases and J 1 base, leaving 16 bases between the germline ends. The CDR3 totals 16 residues. CDR3 residues: CASSSPLPSFQETQYF. In DNA form, the CDR3 reads TGTGCCAGCAGCTCTCCGCTTCCTAGCTTCCAAGAGACCCAGTACTTC.

CDR3 DNA: TGTGCCAGCAGTTACCCTCCTTCCCAAGAGCAGTACTTC. This sequence encodes CASSYPPSQEQYF. The V call is TRBV6-6, the J call TRBJ2-7; D gene unclear. This CDR3 comprises 13 residues. The germline V and J ends were trimmed by 2 bases and 7 bases, with 12 bases remaining between them. Germline-derived CDR1 and CDR2 are MNHNY and SVGAGI (reference sequence).

This clonotype was seen at least ten times. The J gene is TRBJ2-7, the V gene TRBV14; TRBD2 matches at 9 bases. The CDR3 has 15 residues. The J segment lost 4 bases and the V segment lost 0 bases, leaving 4 bases of the junction unmatched. Per the germline V gene, CDR1 is SGHDN and CDR2 is FVKESK. The CDR3 reads CASSQDTSGLYEQYF. The CDR3, as DNA: TGTGCCAGCAGCCAAGACACTAGCGGGCTGTACGAGCAGTACTTC.

The chain carries TRBV5-1 and TRBJ2-3; D is unclear. V was trimmed by 1 base and J by 1 base, leaving 19 bases between them. The CDR3 extends over 18 amino acids. Germline V gene data show CDR1 as SGHRS and CDR2 as YFSETQ. The CDR3 reads CASSLMWAASLRTDTQYF. The DNA for the CDR3 is TGCGCCAGCAGCTTGATGTGGGCGGCGTCTCTACGCACAGATACGCAGTATTTT.

The sample holds many counts of this clonotype. The chain is built from TRBV5-6 and TRBJ1-5; D gene ambiguous. The CDR3 spans 15 residues. Looked up from germline, CDR1 is SGHDT and CDR2 is YYEEEE. V was shortened by 1 base and J by 2 bases, with 10 bases between the two germline ends. The CDR3 reads CASSLRLTGNQPQHF. The CDR3 region has the DNA TGTGCCAGCAGCTTGCGGCTGACCGGCAATCAGCCCCAGCATTTT.

The sample holds many counts of this clonotype. The chain is built from TRBV11-2 and TRBJ2-5; D may correspond to TRBD1 or TRBD2 (5 bases each). The V end lost 1 base, the J end lost 6 bases, and 9 bases lay between the germline ends. This CDR3 has 13 amino acids. Germline CDR1 and CDR2: SGHAT and FQNNGV. CDR3 in DNA: TGTGCCAGCAGCTTAGGGGGGATAAAGACCCAGTACTTC. Translating it yields CASSLGGIKTQYF.

This clonotype was seen ten or more times. The rearrangement uses TRBV24-1 and TRBJ2-1, with TRBD2 matching over 9 bases. V lost 5 bases and J lost 9; bases outside the gene matches: 7. Germline V gene lookup returns CDR1 KGHDR and CDR2 SFDVKD. The CDR3 length is 14 residues. This CDR3 reads CATSVAGGRGEQFF. In DNA, the CDR3 is TGTGCCACCAGTGTGGCGGGGGGGCGGGGTGAGCAGTTCTTC.

Comments on this clonotype: A much larger clone sits a single nucleotide away, making a read error possible. The V call is TRBV5-1, the J call TRBJ2-3, with a possible D match to TRBD1 (6 bases). Trimming pared 6 bases from V and 2 bases from J, leaving 13 bases between. This CDR3 is 14 amino acids long. Germline V gene data show CDR1 as SGHRS and CDR2 as YFSETQ. In nucleotides, the CDR3 is TGCGCCAGCATCTTAGACAGGTACACAGATACGCAGTATTTT. Its protein product is CASILDRYTDTQYF.

The table lists this clonotype with many counts. The chain links TRBV7-8 to TRBJ1-5; a possible D gene is TRBD1 (5 bases). The CDR3 totals 15 residues. V lost 4 bases to trimming and J lost 4 bases, with 14 bases between them. The germline V gene encodes CDR1 SGHVS and CDR2 FQNEAQ. The CDR3 sequence: CASSSEMGPNQPQHF. The CDR3 DNA sequence: TGTGCCAGCAGCTCCGAGATGGGACCAAATCAGCCCCAGCATTTT.

The gene calls are TRBV6-6 and TRBJ1-1; the D is unclear. Germline V gene lookup returns CDR1 MNHNY and CDR2 SVGAGI (reference sequence). V was cut by 5 bases and J by 3 bases, with 13 bases left in between. This CDR3 is 14 amino acids long. The CDR3: CASSPGGLHTEAFF. The CDR3 nucleotides read TGTGCCAGCAGTCCAGGTGGACTGCACACTGAAGCTTTCTTT.

This clonotype was counted at least ten times. The chain carries TRBV20-1 and TRBJ1-1; perhaps TRBD1 as D (5 bases). There are 15 residues in the CDR3. Germline CDR1 DFQATT, CDR2 SNEGSKA (reference sequence). The V and J ends lost 0 bases and 1 base respectively, with 12 bases between them. CDR3 region: CSARDPGLGNTEAFF. CDR3 nucleotides: TGCAGTGCTAGAGATCCAGGGTTGGGGAACACTGAAGCTTTCTTT.

Comment on this clonotype: One end of the junction fails to match germline, which may point to a read error. The chain uses TRBV5-1 and TRBJ2-7; 7 bases are shared with TRBD2. The length of the CDR3 is 18 residues. Germline assignment: CDR1 SGHRS and CDR2 YFSETQ. CDR3 residues: CASSLAKGVLATLHEQYF. In DNA, the CDR3 is TGCGCCAGTAGCTTGGCCAAGGGCGTACTAGCGACTTTGCACGAGCAGTACTTC.

This clonotype was detected many times. The chain uses TRBV10-3 and TRBJ2-5; D might be TRBD1 (6 bases). CDR3 length equals 13 residues. V shed 6 bases and J shed 5 bases, with 13 bases lying between them. CDR1 and CDR2 from the germline V gene are ENHRY and SYGVKD. The CDR3 spells CAISLSGVETQYF. The CDR3 DNA reads TGTGCCATCAGCCTGTCAGGGGTTGAGACCCAGTACTTC.

This clonotype was observed at least ten times. The CDR3 DNA sequence: TGCGCCAGCAGCCCGAGGGGACCGCGGATGGATGAAAAACTGTTTTTT. Its translation is CASSPRGPRMDEKLFF. This chain connects TRBV5-1 to TRBJ1-4, with TRBD1 as a possible D gene (5 bases). From germline, CDR1 is SGHRS and CDR2 YFSETQ. The CDR3 covers 16 residues. The ends were cut back, 4 bases at V and 6 bases at J, with 19 bases in the middle.

In DNA, the CDR3 is TGCGCCAGCAGCTTGGAATCGTTAGGGTCATGGTCGGCCAATGAGCAGTTCTTC. Translation gives CASSLESLGSWSANEQFF. The chain has TRBV5-1 and TRBJ2-1; D remains unclear. This CDR3 has 18 residues. Germline V gene data show CDR1 as SGHRS and CDR2 as YFSETQ. Between the trimmed V and J ends, which lost 0 bases and 6 bases, there was a span of 22 bases.

This clonotype occurred many times. The V call is TRBV5-1, the J call TRBJ1-1; the match to TRBD1 covers 7 bases. The CDR3 has 16 amino acids. The germline V gene encodes CDR1 SGHRS and CDR2 YFSETQ. Trimming took 4 bases from V and 1 from J; bases not matched to a gene: 10. DNA for the CDR3: TGCGCCAGCAGCCAAGAAAGGACAGGATCGAACACTGAAGCTTTCTTT. It is translated as CASSQERTGSNTEAFF.

This clonotype was found many times. The rearrangement links TRBV29-1 to TRBJ1-2; no firm D call. Per the germline V gene, CDR1 is SQVTM and CDR2 is ANQGSEA. The V end was cut by 3 bases, the J end by 8 bases, with 7 bases between. The CDR3 loop spans 10 amino acids. The CDR3 region is CSVDSGGYTF. The CDR3 nucleotides are TGCAGCGTTGATTCCGGGGGCTACACCTTC.

This clonotype showed up many times. The V and J genes are TRBV6-1 and TRBJ1-3; D not resolved. The germline V gene has CDR1 MNHNS and CDR2 SASEGT. This CDR3 region has 13 residues. Deletions cut 7 bases from V and 1 base from J, with 8 bases between. CDR3 sequence: CASTPQSGNTIYF. The CDR3 DNA sequence: TGTGCCAGCACCCCGCAGTCTGGAAACACCATATATTTT.

This chain connects TRBV5-1 to TRBJ2-7, with D perhaps matching TRBD1 or TRBD2 (6 bases each). The CDR3 totals 16 residues. The germline gives CDR1 SGHRS, CDR2 YFSETQ. Trimming took off 5 bases at V and 0 bases at J, with 18 bases between the two ends. CDR3 sequence (DNA): TGCGCCAGCAGAATAGACGGGGGCCGGCACTCCTACGAGCAGTACTTC. The encoded protein is CASRIDGGRHSYEQYF.

This clonotype is labeled as medium-sized. The chain employs TRBV5-1 and TRBJ2-2, with D unclear. Trimming left V 4 bases short and J 9 bases short, with 13 bases between. CDR1 SGHRS and CDR2 YFSETQ come from the germline V gene. This CDR3 has 13 residues. DNA of the CDR3: TGCGCCAGCAGCCAACCCGTCGTCCGGGAGCTGTTTTTT. It specifies CASSQPVVRELFF.

This clonotype was seen ten or more times. The chain is built from TRBV20-1 and TRBJ1-5, with a tentative D call TRBD1 (6 bases). Trimming took 0 bases from V and 3 from J, leaving 21 bases between them. Germline V lookup: CDR1 DFQATT, CDR2 SNEGSKA (reference sequence). The CDR3 length is 18 residues. CDR3 residues: CSARDQDSLQRPNQPQHF. Here the CDR3 DNA reads TGCAGTGCTAGAGATCAGGACAGCTTACAACGACCCAATCAGCCCCAGCATTTT.

This clonotype has ten or more counts. This chain joins TRBV27 and TRBJ2-7; D may correspond to TRBD1 or TRBD2 (5 bases each). CDR1 is MNHEY, CDR2 SMNVEV, per germline (reference sequence). V was pared by 5 bases and J by 7 bases, with 21 bases between. This CDR3 is built from 15 residues. Here the CDR3 DNA reads TGTGCCAGCAGTAATACCGGGACCGCTCCCTGGGAGCAGTACTTC. This gives the protein CASSNTGTAPWEQYF.